One and the same sample provided the 10 T cell receptor beta chains below, sequenced in a study of blood T cells in healthy people across ages. With a J-beta primer mix and a sample-barcoded 5' primer, a second PCR ran roughly 6 to 12 cycles. TCRdb reanalysed the 5' RACE reads using MiXCR and keeps one entry per CDR3 protein. This sample yields 1.5 million to 1.8 million distinct CDR3 sequences, of which less than 45% are seen a single time; over 3.5% belongs to the top ten. Sequenced sample: blood. These receptors were taken from a woman under 30 in good health.

The rearrangement uses TRBV20-1 and TRBJ2-7, with D possibly being TRBD2 (5 bases). Germline V gives CDR1 DFQATT, CDR2 SNEGSKA (reference sequence). The CDR3 consists of 13 residues. V was shortened by 6 bases and J by 6 bases, with 18 bases between the two germline ends. CDR3 sequence reads: CSASPRVGSEQYF. The CDR3 DNA reads as TGCAGTGCCTCGCCGCGGGTGGGCTCCGAGCAGTACTTC.

The chain joins TRBV4-3 to TRBJ2-1, with D perhaps TRBD2 (6 bases). V dropped 1 base and J dropped 9 bases, with 19 bases sitting between them. From germline, CDR1 is LGHNA and CDR2 YSLEER. This CDR3 comprises 16 residues. The CDR3 region has the DNA TGCGCCAGCAGCCAAGTCTCGTGGGGGGTCTATTCTGAGCAGTTCTTC. Protein: CASSQVSWGVYSEQFF.

This clonotype was observed a handful of times. V and J are TRBV2 and TRBJ2-5; TRBD2 might be the D (5 bases). The CDR3 is made up of 14 amino acids. The V gene's germline CDR1 is SNHLY and CDR2 FYNNEI. Trimming removed 5 bases at V and 11 bases at J, with 21 bases between. Here the CDR3 reads CASSNERSYNEQYF. The CDR3 nucleotides are TGTGCCAGCAGTAATGAGCGGAGTTACAATGAGCAGTACTTC.

This clonotype was seen at least ten times. The chain links TRBV12-3 or TRBV12-4 to TRBJ2-3; 7 nucleotides align to TRBD2. This CDR3 has 15 residues. V gave up 5 bases and J gave up 3 bases; unmatched junction bases: 8. Here the CDR3 DNA reads TGTGCCAGCAGTCTCAGCGGGACGCGAACAGATACGCAGTATTTT. Protein: CASSLSGTRTDTQYF.

The genes are TRBV7-2 and TRBJ1-6; the D gene is possibly TRBD1 (5 bases). The length of the CDR3 is 14 residues. Per the germline V gene, CDR1 is SGHTA and CDR2 is FQGNSA. The V and J ends lost 5 bases and 9 bases respectively, with 14 bases between them. CDR3 residues: CASSPRQGSSPLHF. The CDR3 coding sequence is TGTGCCAGCAGCCCTAGGCAGGGTAGTTCACCCCTCCACTTT.

V gene TRBV5-1 combines with J gene TRBJ1-2; TRBD1 aligns across 8 bases. CDR3 length: 14 residues. The germline CDR1 and CDR2 sequences are SGHRS and YFSETQ. Losses at the gene ends were 4 bases for V and 6 bases for J; bases not matched to a gene: 8. The CDR3 is CASSPGQARHGYTF. The CDR3 DNA reads as TGCGCCAGCAGCCCGGGACAGGCCCGTCATGGCTACACCTTC.

In this sample, this clonotype turned up many times. V is TRBV29-1 and J is TRBJ2-1, with a possible D match to TRBD1 (5 bases). CDR1 SQVTM and CDR2 ANQGSEA come from the germline V gene. This CDR3 region has 10 residues. Trimming removed 5 bases from V and 12 bases from J, with 11 bases in between. In nucleotides, the CDR3 is TGCAGCGTTATACTACAGGTGCAGTTCTTC. This translates into CSVILQVQFF.

The chain carries TRBV6-1 and TRBJ1-6; D is possibly TRBD1 (6 bases). The V end was cut by 8 bases, the J end by 6 bases, with 8 bases between. This CDR3 region has 12 residues. The germline V gene has CDR1 MNHNS and CDR2 SASEGT. The DNA of the CDR3 is TGTGCCAGCGGGGGGCCTAATTCACCCCTCCACTTT. It yields the protein CASGGPNSPLHF.

This sequence joins TRBV5-1 and TRBJ1-2; a weak D match, TRBD1 (6 bases). Per the germline V gene, CDR1 is SGHRS and CDR2 is YFSETQ. Trimming pared 4 bases from V and 7 bases from J, leaving 17 bases between. The CDR3 covers 14 residues. The CDR3 nucleotides read TGCGCCAGCAGCCCGAGCCAGGGGACTGGTGGCTACACCTTC. Amino acids: CASSPSQGTGGYTF.

The rearrangement uses TRBV11-3 and TRBJ2-7, with a tentative D call TRBD2 (5 bases). The CDR3 loop spans 14 amino acids. Deletions cut 1 base from V and 3 bases from J, with 10 bases between. Germline V gives CDR1 SGHNT, CDR2 YENEEA. In nucleotides, the CDR3 is TGTGCCAGCAGCTTAGGTCCGGGGAACTACGAGCAGTACTTC. It specifies CASSLGPGNYEQYF.